The 26 T cell receptor beta chains in this list originate from one sample, sequenced in a study of blood T cell repertoires in COVID-19 (dated by TCRdb to 2020 to 2021). Library preparation employed the immunoSEQ multiplex PCR assay. TCRdb stores this immuneACCESS table with in-frame sequences only. Part of the clones is absent; in the studies checked, under half of the shortfall reflects unresolved V genes, and no reason is known for the rest. This sample comprises 100,000 to 150,000 clones, approximately 88% of them detected only once. The ten largest clones capture 10% of the sample. Material: peripheral blood. The receptor source for this set is a man aged 45-60 years with acute or convalescent COVID-19.

The V gene is TRBV7-8, the J gene TRBJ1-1, with 8 positions matching TRBD1. J lost 6 bases, V lost 1 base, and 7 bases had no gene match. The germline V gene has CDR1 SGHVS and CDR2 FQNEAQ. The CDR3 runs to 15 residues. The CDR3 coding sequence is TGTGCCAGCAGCTTAGGATATCCAGGGGGCTCTGAAGCTTTCTTT. Amino acids: CASSLGYPGGSEAFF.

The chain is built from TRBV7-9 and TRBJ1-1; TRBD1 aligns across 9 bases. This CDR3 contains 15 residues. Germline loops: CDR1 SEHNR, CDR2 FQNEAQ (reference sequence). Trimming cost V 5 bases and J 0 bases; bases outside gene matches: 4. The DNA of the CDR3 is TGTGCCAGCAGCCGCAGACAGGGGGTGAACACTGAAGCTTTCTTT. Translating it yields CASSRRQGVNTEAFF.

The chain couples TRBV2 to TRBJ1-1; D not resolved. This CDR3 comprises 11 residues. Trimming removed 9 bases at V and 5 bases at J, with 10 bases between. Germline values: CDR1 SNHLY, CDR2 FYNNEI. This chain's CDR3 is CASYRGTEAFF. In nucleotides, the CDR3 is TGTGCCAGTTACAGAGGGACTGAAGCTTTCTTT. The full variable domain, rest sourced from reference TRBV2 and TRBJ1-1, is EPEVTQTPSHQVTQMGQEVILRCVPISNHLYFYWYRQILGQKVEFLVSFYNNEISEKSEIFDDQFSVERPDGSNFTLKIRSTKLEDSAMYFCASYRGTEAFFGQGTRLTVV.

V is TRBV14 and J is TRBJ1-2, with D hard to call. Germline V gene lookup returns CDR1 SGHDN and CDR2 FVKESK. The CDR3 totals 14 residues. V was clipped by 1 base and J by 2 bases, with 8 bases between them. The CDR3 loop is CASSQGSLNYGYTF. The CDR3 bases are TGTGCCAGCAGCCAAGGATCCCTAAACTATGGCTACACCTTC.

The rearrangement joins TRBV5-1 to TRBJ2-3; 8 bases line up with TRBD1. J lost 3 bases, V lost 0 bases, and 3 bases had no gene match. CDR1 is SGHRS and CDR2 is YFSETQ in the germline V gene. This CDR3 spans 15 amino acids. The CDR3 loop reads CASSLGTGQTDTQYF. In DNA, the CDR3 is TGCGCCAGCAGCTTGGGGACAGGGCAGACAGATACGCAGTATTTT.

The J gene is TRBJ2-3, the V gene TRBV10-3; 9 bases are a match to TRBD2. Trimming removed 6 bases from V and 4 bases from J; junction bases left unmatched: 8. The CDR3 runs to 15 residues. CDR1 is ENHRY and CDR2 is SYGVKD in the germline V gene. The CDR3 protein is CAISPAAGGADTQYF. The CDR3, as DNA: TGTGCCATCAGCCCCGCGGCGGGGGGGGCAGATACGCAGTATTTT.

This rearrangement joins TRBV4-2 to TRBJ1-3; D remains ambiguous. The CDR3 has 16 residues. CDR1 and CDR2 from the germline V gene are LGHNA and YNFKEQ. V lost 4 bases and J 0 bases, leaving 13 bases between the germline ends. The CDR3 DNA sequence: TGTGCCAGCAGCCCAAGCCATACCTACTCTGGAAACACCATATATTTT. Its protein is CASSPSHTYSGNTIYF.

This chain connects TRBV5-6 to TRBJ1-1, with 8 nucleotides matching TRBD1. The CDR3 contains 15 residues. In germline, CDR1 is SGHDT, CDR2 YYEEEE. J lost 3 bases, V lost 6 bases, and 10 bases had no gene match. The CDR3 is CASNDRGERDTEAFF. In DNA form, the CDR3 reads TGTGCCAGCAACGACAGGGGCGAGAGGGACACTGAAGCTTTCTTT.

The rearrangement joins TRBV3-1 (or the pseudogene TRBV3-2) to TRBJ2-6; 8 bases fit TRBD1. CDR1 and CDR2 from the germline V gene are LGHDT and YNNKEL (reference sequence). After removal of 6 bases from V and 2 bases from J, the junction contained 0 bases not matched to a gene. The CDR3 totals 14 residues. CDR3 in DNA: TGTGCCAGCAGGGACAGGGCTGGGGCCAACGTCCTGACTTTC. This codes for CASRDRAGANVLTF.

The gene calls are TRBV5-5 and TRBJ2-1; D gene uncertain. The CDR3 totals 16 residues. CDR1 and CDR2 from the germline V gene are SGHKS and YYEKEE (reference sequence). Between the trimmed V and J ends, which lost 3 bases and 5 bases, there was a span of 18 bases. The CDR3 nucleotides are TGTGCCAGCAGCTCCCTTATCGACTCCGTCAACAATGAGCAGTTCTTC. It codes for CASSSLIDSVNNEQFF.

About this clone: At one end the junction does not follow the germline gene, possibly because of a read error. The chain is built from TRBV6-5 and TRBJ1-3; unclear D gene. CDR1 and CDR2 from the germline V gene are MNHEY and SVGAGI. The CDR3 is 14 residues long. The CDR3: CASRYSGRPNTIYF. CDR3 nucleotides: TGTGCCAGCAGGTACTCGGGGAGGCCAAACACCATATATTTT.

The rearrangement links TRBV7-9 to TRBJ1-1; D is undetermined. Trimming shortened V by 1 base and J by 0 bases, and 6 bases separated the two germline ends. The CDR3 is 14 amino acids. Germline V lookup: CDR1 SEHNR, CDR2 FQNEAQ (reference sequence). CDR3 bases: TGTGCCAGCAGCTTAGACAGCATGAACACTGAAGCTTTCTTT. This translates into CASSLDSMNTEAFF.

With regard to this clone: Other DNA sequences in the same sample also yield this CDR3. The chain couples TRBV28 to TRBJ1-2; maybe TRBD1 (5 bases). CDR1 MDHEN and CDR2 SYDVKM come from the germline V gene. Trimming cost V 2 bases and J 4 bases, with 5 bases left between them. CDR3 size: 12 residues. The CDR3 here is CASSLRGYGYTF. CDR3 bases: TGTGCCAGCAGTTTAAGGGGCTATGGCTACACCTTC.

This clone was seen only a few times. The V call is TRBV28, the J call TRBJ1-2, with 8 bases lining up with TRBD1. Germline CDR1 MDHEN, CDR2 SYDVKM. CDR3 length: 16 amino acids. Trimming cost V 5 bases and J 3 bases; bases outside gene matches: 11. CDR3 loop: CASSTTGQGVHYGYTF. As DNA, the CDR3 is TGTGCCAGCAGTACGACCGGACAGGGAGTTCACTATGGCTACACCTTC.

Points on this clone: Given a much more abundant clone one base away, this may be a read error. The chain is built from TRBV28 and TRBJ1-1; 7 nucleotides agree with TRBD1. Trimming removed 6 bases from V and 0 bases from J; junction bases left unmatched: 1. The CDR3 sequence is 13 residues long. In germline, CDR1 is MDHEN, CDR2 SYDVKM. CDR3 in amino acids: CASRGQLNTEAFF. CDR3 bases: TGTGCCAGCAGGGGACAGCTGAACACTGAAGCTTTCTTT.

The chain recombines TRBV27 with TRBJ1-1; 7 bases line up with TRBD1. Germline CDR1 and CDR2: MNHEY and SMNVEV (reference sequence). V lost 2 bases, J lost 11 bases, and 14 bases stayed unmatched. This CDR3 is built from 15 residues. The CDR3 spells CASSLGGQSLRGAFF. CDR3 sequence (DNA): TGTGCCAGCAGTTTAGGGGGACAGTCGCTCAGGGGGGCTTTCTTT.

This chain joins TRBV11-2 and TRBJ1-1; possibly TRBD1 for D (5 bases). CDR1 and CDR2 (germline): SGHAT, FQNNGV. This CDR3 comprises 13 residues. V dropped 1 base and J dropped 7 bases, with 10 bases sitting between them. In DNA, the CDR3 is TGTGCCAGCAGCTTAGGGGGTACAGGTGAAGCTTTCTTT. It translates to CASSLGGTGEAFF. Based on the CDR3 plus reference TRBV11-2 and TRBJ1-1, the full variable domain is EAGVAQSPRYKIIEKRQSVAFWCNPISGHATLYWYQQILGQGPKLLIQFQNNGVVDDSQLPKDRFSAERLKGVDSTLKIQPAKLEDSAVYLCASSLGGTGEAFFGQGTRLTVV.

The chain links TRBV5-1 to TRBJ1-1; 10 nucleotides line up with TRBD1. Germline loops: CDR1 SGHRS, CDR2 YFSETQ. This CDR3 has 15 residues. Germline trimming cut 4 bases from V and 0 bases from J; bases unmatched to any gene: 3. CDR3 in amino acids: CASSGTGELNTEAFF. DNA of the CDR3: TGCGCCAGCAGCGGGACAGGGGAATTGAACACTGAAGCTTTCTTT.

This clone was observed a single time. This chain uses TRBV30 with TRBJ1-5, with 7 bases aligning to TRBD1. Germline lookup yields CDR1 GTSNPN and CDR2 SVGIG (reference sequence). CDR3 length equals 13 residues. V lost 5 bases, J lost 12 bases, and 13 bases stayed unmatched. CDR3 protein: CAWGQEDLWVQHF. The CDR3 bases are TGTGCCTGGGGACAGGAGGACTTGTGGGTCCAGCATTTT.

This chain links TRBV2 with TRBJ1-6; perhaps TRBD1 as D (5 bases). CDR1 SNHLY and CDR2 FYNNEI come from the germline V gene. V was clipped by 7 bases and J by 7 bases, with 8 bases between them. The CDR3 loop spans 12 amino acids. CDR3 coding DNA: TGTGCCAGCACCAGGGAAAATTCACCCCTCCACTTT. It translates to CASTRENSPLHF.

The CDR3 region is CSARLGARGLNTEAFF. For the CDR3, the DNA is TGCAGCGCCCGCCTAGGGGCGCGGGGCTTGAACACTGAAGCTTTCTTT. The V gene is TRBV29-1, the J gene TRBJ1-1; D is possibly TRBD1 (5 bases). CDR3 size: 16 residues. The germline gives CDR1 SQVTM, CDR2 ANQGSEA. The V end lost 7 bases, the J end lost 0 bases, and 21 bases lay between the germline ends.

This clone was seen a single time. V and J are TRBV5-1 and TRBJ1-1; D perhaps matches TRBD1 (5 bases). The ends were cut back, 0 bases at V and 1 base at J, with 10 bases in the middle. The CDR3 is 15 amino acids. Germline V gene sequence: CDR1 SGHRS, CDR2 YFSETQ. This chain's CDR3 is CASSLGQRSNTEAFF. In nucleotides, the CDR3 is TGCGCCAGCAGCTTGGGACAGAGATCGAACACTGAAGCTTTCTTT.

The V call is TRBV27, the J call TRBJ1-2; 11 bases map to TRBD1. The CDR3 has 15 amino acids. The junction had 7 bases not matched to a gene; V was cut back by 6 bases and J by 4 bases. CDR1 MNHEY and CDR2 SMNVEV come from the germline V gene (reference sequence). DNA for the CDR3: TGTGCCAGCAGACCGGGACAGGGGGTTGTCTATGGCTACACCTTC. It is translated as CASRPGQGVVYGYTF.

This chain uses TRBV4-2 with TRBJ2-7; 7 bases map to TRBD2. Looked up from germline, CDR1 is LGHNA and CDR2 is YNFKEQ. There are 14 residues in the CDR3. Losses at the gene ends were 4 bases for V and 0 bases for J; bases not matched to a gene: 3. As DNA, the CDR3 is TGTGCCAGCAGCCTCCGGGAGGACTCCTACGAGCAGTACTTC. It specifies CASSLREDSYEQYF.

V is TRBV5-1 and J is TRBJ2-2; 10 nucleotides match TRBD2. The germline CDR1 and CDR2 sequences are SGHRS and YFSETQ. The CDR3 covers 16 residues. The ends lost 4 bases at V and 5 bases at J; junction bases unmatched: 8. Here the CDR3 reads CASSQGLAARTGELFF. CDR3 bases: TGCGCCAGCAGCCAAGGACTAGCGGCCCGTACCGGGGAGCTGTTTTTT.

This clone was counted between two and nine times. The chain employs TRBV19 and TRBJ1-1; tentative D call: TRBD1 (5 bases). Trimming removed 1 base from V and 1 base from J, with 16 bases in between. CDR1 LNHDA and CDR2 SQIVND come from the germline V gene (reference sequence). CDR3 size: 17 residues. CDR3 sequence reads: CASSIGPRGTANTEAFF. The CDR3 nucleotides read TGTGCCAGTAGTATAGGTCCCCGGGGGACCGCGAACACTGAAGCTTTCTTT.